This TCR beta chain was found in a study of early T cells in non-severe SARS-CoV-2 infection (dated by TCRdb to the early 2020s). The study in broad terms: Bulk RNA from unsorted whole blood was used for TCR sequencing, so alpha and beta chains could not be paired.

On this clonotype itself: Its binding antigen is unknown. This may be a read error, as it is one base from a much larger clone.

A case-control design nested within a healthcare worker cohort in London, UK, was used, with weekly nasopharyngeal swab PCR tests and blood sampling performed. Healthcare workers were recruited during the week of the UK lockdown, between 23 and 31 March 2020, and followed weekly for up to roughly 15 weeks. Per the germline V gene, SGDLS is the CDR1 and YYNGEE is the CDR2. The CDR3 runs 17 amino acids, cysteine and phenylalanine included. CDR3 DNA is the only sequence kept; it has 51 bases, read in frame from the first base. Results the study describes overall, beyond this receptor: VDJdb matching was skewed toward anti-spike CD8 responses and likely underestimated virus-specific expansions, missing private and CD4 specificities.

Libraries were constructed by 5' RACE. The sequencing machine was a NextSeq 500. The TCR library protocol attached unique molecular identifiers to individual cDNA molecules to correct for sequencing error and PCR bias. Both TCR alpha and beta chains were sequenced, and tight co-correlation was observed between alpha and beta sequence abundances in each sample. In the source study's methods: Decombinator V4 was used to annotate the V gene, J gene and CDR3 of the TCR sequences. TCRs were defined as expanded if a significant change between any two time points was detected under a Poisson model with p below 0.0001. TCR abundances were normalised to the total number of TCRs sequenced in each sample and reported as counts per million. TRAV1-2 paired with TRAJ12, TRAJ20 or TRAJ33 defined MAIT TCRs, while TRAV10 paired with TRAJ18 defined iNKT TCRs. A search of VDJdb, accessed on 1 November 2021, was run for TCRs annotated to CMV, EBV and SARS-CoV-2, with TCRs annotated for multiple antigens excluded. TCRdb ran its own pipeline on the public reads, namely fastp trimming at Q25 and MiXCR clone calling, and kept in-frame beta chains. Each entry merges the rows of one CDR3 protein and shows their most common DNA and genes. TCRdb's processing, not the authors', yielded these V and J calls. The sample table shows roughly 45,000 distinct CDR3 sequences, and 12% are seen once. The ten largest clones take up 9.1% of the sample.

The sequenced material came from whole blood. The chain was built from TRBV9 and TRBJ2-6, and the D gene may be TRBD1, 6 bases matching. The sequence was collected from an adult who was a healthcare worker with PCR-confirmed SARS-CoV-2 infection or an uninfected control (not recorded which). The CDR3 protein is CASSVGGQLSGANILTF. The sequenced DNA is TGTGCCAGCAGCGTAGGAGGACAGCTCTCTGGGGCCAACATCCTGACTTTC. Extended through the reference TRBV9 and TRBJ2-6 proteins, this CDR3 yields the full variable domain: DSGVTQTPKHLITATGQRVTLRCSPRSGDLSVYWYQQSLDQGLQFLIQYYNGEERAKGNILERFSAQQFPDLHSELNLSSLELGDSALYFCASSVGGQLSGANILTFGAGSRLTVL.